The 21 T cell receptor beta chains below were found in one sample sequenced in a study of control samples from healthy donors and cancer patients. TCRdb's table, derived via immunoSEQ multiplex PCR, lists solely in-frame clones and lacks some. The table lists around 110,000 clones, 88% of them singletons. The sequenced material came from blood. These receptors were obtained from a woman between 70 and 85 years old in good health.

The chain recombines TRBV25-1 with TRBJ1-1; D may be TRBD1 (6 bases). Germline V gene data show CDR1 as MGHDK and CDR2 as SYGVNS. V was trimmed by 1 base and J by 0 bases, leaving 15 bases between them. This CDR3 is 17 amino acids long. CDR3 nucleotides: TGTGCCAGCAGTGAATCGAGGTCAGGGGCTATGAACACTGAAGCTTTCTTT. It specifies CASSESRSGAMNTEAFF. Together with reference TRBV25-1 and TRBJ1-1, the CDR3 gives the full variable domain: EADIYQTPRYLVIGTGKKITLECSQTMGHDKMYWYQQDPGMELHLIHYSYGVNSTEKGDLSSESTVSRIRTEHFPLTLESARPSHTSQYLCASSESRSGAMNTEAFFGQGTRLTVV.

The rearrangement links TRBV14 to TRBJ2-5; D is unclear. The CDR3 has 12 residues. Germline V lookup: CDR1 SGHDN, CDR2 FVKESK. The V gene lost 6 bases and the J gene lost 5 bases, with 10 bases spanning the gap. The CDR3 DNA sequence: TGTGCCAGCAGTCGCCAGGCGGAGACCCAGTACTTC. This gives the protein CASSRQAETQYF.

The CDR3 loop reads CASGGGVNTEAFF. CDR3 bases: TGCGCCAGCGGGGGAGGGGTGAACACTGAAGCTTTCTTT. The J gene is TRBJ1-1, the V gene TRBV5-1; D perhaps matches TRBD1 (5 bases). The CDR3 has 13 amino acids. The V end was cut by 7 bases, the J end by 0 bases, with 10 bases between. Germline CDR1 and CDR2: SGHRS and YFSETQ.

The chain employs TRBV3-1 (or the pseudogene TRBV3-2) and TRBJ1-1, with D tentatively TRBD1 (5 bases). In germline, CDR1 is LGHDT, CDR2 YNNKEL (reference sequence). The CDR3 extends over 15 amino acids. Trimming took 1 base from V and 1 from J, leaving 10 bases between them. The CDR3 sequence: CASSQAWGSNTEAFF. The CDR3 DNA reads TGTGCCAGCAGCCAAGCCTGGGGGTCGAACACTGAAGCTTTCTTT.

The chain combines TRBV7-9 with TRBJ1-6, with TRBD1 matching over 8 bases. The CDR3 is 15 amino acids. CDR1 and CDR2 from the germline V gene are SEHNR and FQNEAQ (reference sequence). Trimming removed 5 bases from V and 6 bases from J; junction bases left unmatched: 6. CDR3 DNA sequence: TGTGCCAGCAGCGAAGACAGGGGTGGTAATTCACCCCTCCACTTT. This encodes CASSEDRGGNSPLHF.

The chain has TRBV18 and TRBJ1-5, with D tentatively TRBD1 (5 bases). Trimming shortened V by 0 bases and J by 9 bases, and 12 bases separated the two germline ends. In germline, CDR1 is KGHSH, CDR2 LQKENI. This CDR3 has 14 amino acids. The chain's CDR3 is CASSPPGTAGPQHF. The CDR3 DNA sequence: TGTGCCAGCTCACCACCGGGGACCGCAGGGCCCCAGCATTTT.

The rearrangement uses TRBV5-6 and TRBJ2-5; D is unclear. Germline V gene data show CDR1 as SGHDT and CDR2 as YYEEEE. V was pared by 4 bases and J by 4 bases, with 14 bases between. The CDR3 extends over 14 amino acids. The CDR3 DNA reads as TGTGCCAGCAGCCCCAGAACCCGGGTAGAGACCCAGTACTTC. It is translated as CASSPRTRVETQYF.

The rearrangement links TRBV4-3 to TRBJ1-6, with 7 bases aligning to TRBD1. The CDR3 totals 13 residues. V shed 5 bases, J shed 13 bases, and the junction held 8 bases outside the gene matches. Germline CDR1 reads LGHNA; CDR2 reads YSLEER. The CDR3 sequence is CASSGTVGSPLHF. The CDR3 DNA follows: TGCGCCAGCAGCGGGACAGTCGGTTCGCCCCTCCACTTT.

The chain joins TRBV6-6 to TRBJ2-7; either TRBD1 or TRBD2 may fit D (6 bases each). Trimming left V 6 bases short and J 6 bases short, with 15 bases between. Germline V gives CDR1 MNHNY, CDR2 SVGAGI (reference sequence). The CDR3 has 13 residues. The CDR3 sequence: CASRQGEGGEQYF. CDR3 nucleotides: TGTGCCAGCAGACAGGGAGAGGGAGGCGAGCAGTACTTC.

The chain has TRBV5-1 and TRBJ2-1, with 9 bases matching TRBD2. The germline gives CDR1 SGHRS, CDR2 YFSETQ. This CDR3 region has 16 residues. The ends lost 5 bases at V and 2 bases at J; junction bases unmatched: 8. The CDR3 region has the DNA TGCGCCAGCAGTCCCCATAGCGGGGGACCCTACAATGAGCAGTTCTTC. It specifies CASSPHSGGPYNEQFF.

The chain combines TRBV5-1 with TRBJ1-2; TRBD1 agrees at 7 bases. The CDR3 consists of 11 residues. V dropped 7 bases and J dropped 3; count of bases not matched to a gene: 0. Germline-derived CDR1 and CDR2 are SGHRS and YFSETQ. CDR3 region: CASGQDYGYTF. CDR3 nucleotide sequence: TGCGCCAGCGGACAGGACTATGGCTACACCTTC.

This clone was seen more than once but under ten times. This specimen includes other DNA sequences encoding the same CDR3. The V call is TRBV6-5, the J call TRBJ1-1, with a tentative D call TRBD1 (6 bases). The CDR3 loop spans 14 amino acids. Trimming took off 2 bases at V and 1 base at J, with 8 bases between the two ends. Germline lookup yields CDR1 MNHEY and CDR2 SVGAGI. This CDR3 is CASSYLQGNTEAFF. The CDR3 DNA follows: TGTGCCAGCAGTTACCTACAGGGGAACACTGAAGCTTTCTTT.

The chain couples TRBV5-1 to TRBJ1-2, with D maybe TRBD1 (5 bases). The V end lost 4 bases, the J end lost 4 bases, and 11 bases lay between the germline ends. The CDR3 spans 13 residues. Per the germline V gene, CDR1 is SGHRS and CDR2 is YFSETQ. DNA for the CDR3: TGCGCCAGCAGCCCCTCGACAGTCTATGGCTACACCTTC. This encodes CASSPSTVYGYTF.

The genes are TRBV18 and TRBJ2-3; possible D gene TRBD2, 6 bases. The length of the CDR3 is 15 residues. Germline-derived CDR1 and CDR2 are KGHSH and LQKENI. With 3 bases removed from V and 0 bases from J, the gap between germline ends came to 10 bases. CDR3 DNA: TGTGCCAGCTCACCCTCCGGGACTAGCACAGATACGCAGTATTTT. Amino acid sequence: CASSPSGTSTDTQYF.

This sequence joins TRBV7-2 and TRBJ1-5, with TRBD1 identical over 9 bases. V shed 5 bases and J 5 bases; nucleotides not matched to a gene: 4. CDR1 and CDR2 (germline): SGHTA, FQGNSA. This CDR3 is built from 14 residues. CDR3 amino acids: CASSPGQGDQPQHF. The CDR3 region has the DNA TGTGCCAGCAGCCCGGGACAGGGAGATCAGCCCCAGCATTTT.

The DNA of the CDR3 is TGCGCCAGCAGCCAAGAACGGGGTTATGGCTACACCTTC. This codes for CASSQERGYGYTF. The chain joins TRBV4-3 to TRBJ1-2; no definite D call. This CDR3 is built from 13 residues. The germline CDR1 and CDR2 sequences are LGHNA and YSLEER. V was cut by 0 bases and J by 5 bases, with 7 bases left in between.

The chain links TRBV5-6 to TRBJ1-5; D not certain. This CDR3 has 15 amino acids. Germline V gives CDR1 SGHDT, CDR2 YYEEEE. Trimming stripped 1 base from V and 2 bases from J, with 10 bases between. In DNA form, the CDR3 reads TGTGCCAGCAGCTTGCTGGACCGTCGCAATCAGCCCCAGCATTTT. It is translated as CASSLLDRRNQPQHF.

CDR3 protein: CASSLPPETQYF. In DNA, the CDR3 is TGTGCCAGCAGTCTACCCCCGGAGACCCAGTACTTC. The chain employs TRBV28 and TRBJ2-5, with unresolved D. Trimming cost V 5 bases and J 5 bases, with 9 bases left between them. CDR3 size: 12 residues. CDR1 and CDR2 (germline): MDHEN, SYDVKM.

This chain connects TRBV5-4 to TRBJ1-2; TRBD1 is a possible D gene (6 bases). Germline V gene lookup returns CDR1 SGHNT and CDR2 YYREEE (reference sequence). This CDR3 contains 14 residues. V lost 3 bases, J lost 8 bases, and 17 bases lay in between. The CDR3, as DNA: TGTGCCAGCAGCTACCCTACAGGGTTCGACGGCTACACCTTC. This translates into CASSYPTGFDGYTF.

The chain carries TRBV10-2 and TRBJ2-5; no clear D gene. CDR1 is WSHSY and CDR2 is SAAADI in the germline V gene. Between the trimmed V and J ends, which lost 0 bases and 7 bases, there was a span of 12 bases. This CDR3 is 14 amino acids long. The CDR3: CASSESTGSRTQYF. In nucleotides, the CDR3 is TGCGCCAGCAGTGAGTCGACGGGCAGTCGGACCCAGTACTTC.

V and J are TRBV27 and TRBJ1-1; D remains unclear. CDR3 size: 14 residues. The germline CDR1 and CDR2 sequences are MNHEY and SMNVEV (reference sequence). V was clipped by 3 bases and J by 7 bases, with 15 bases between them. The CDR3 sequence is CASSLRTRGDEAFF. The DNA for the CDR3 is TGTGCCAGCAGTTTGCGGACGCGGGGAGATGAAGCTTTCTTT.